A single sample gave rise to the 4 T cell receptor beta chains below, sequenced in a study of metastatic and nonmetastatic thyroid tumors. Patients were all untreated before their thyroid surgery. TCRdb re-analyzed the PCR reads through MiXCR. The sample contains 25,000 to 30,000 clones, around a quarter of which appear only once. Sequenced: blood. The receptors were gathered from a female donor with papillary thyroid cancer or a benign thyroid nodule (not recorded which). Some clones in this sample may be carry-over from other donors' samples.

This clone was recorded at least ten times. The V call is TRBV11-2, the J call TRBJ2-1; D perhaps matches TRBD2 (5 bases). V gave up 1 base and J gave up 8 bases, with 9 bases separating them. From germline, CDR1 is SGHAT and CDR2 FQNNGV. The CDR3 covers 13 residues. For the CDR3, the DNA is TGTGCCAGCAGCTTAGGAGAGGGATATGAGCAGTTCTTC. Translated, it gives CASSLGEGYEQFF. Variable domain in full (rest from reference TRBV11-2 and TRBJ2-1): EAGVAQSPRYKIIEKRQSVAFWCNPISGHATLYWYQQILGQGPKLLIQFQNNGVVDDSQLPKDRFSAERLKGVDSTLKIQPAKLEDSAVYLCASSLGEGYEQFFGPGTRLTVL.

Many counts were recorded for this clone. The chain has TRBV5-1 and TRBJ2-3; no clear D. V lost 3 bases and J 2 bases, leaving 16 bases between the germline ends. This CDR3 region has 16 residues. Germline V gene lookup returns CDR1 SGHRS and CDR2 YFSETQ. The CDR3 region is CASSSGLWTPTDTQYF. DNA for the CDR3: TGCGCCAGCAGCTCTGGCCTTTGGACCCCCACAGATACGCAGTATTTT.

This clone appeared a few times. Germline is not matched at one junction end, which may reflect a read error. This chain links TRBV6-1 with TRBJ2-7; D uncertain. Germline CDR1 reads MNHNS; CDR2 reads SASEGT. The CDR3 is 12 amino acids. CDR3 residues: CASSEGEWQKTF. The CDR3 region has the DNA TGTGCCAGCAGTGAAGGAGAGTGGCAGAAAACATTC.

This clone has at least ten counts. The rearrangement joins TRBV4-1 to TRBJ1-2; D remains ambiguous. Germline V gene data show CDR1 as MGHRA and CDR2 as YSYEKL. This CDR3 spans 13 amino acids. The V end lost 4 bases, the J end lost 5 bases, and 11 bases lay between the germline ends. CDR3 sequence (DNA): TGCGCCAGCAGCCCCGTCGGTGTGTATGGCTACACCTTC. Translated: CASSPVGVYGYTF.